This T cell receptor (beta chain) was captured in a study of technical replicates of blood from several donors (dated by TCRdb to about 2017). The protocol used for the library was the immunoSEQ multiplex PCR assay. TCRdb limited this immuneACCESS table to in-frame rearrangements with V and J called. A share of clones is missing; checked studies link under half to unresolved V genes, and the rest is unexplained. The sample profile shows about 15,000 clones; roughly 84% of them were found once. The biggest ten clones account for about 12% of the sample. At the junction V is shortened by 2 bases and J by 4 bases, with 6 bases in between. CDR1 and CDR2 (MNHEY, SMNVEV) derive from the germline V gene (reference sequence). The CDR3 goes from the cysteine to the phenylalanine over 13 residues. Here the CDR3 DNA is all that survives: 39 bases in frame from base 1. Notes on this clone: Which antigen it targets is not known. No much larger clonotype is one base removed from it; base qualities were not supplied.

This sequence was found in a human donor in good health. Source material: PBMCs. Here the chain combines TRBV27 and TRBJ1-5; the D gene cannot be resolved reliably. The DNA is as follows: TGTGCCAGCAGTTTAGCACGGAATCAGCCCCAGCATTTT. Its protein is CASSLARNQPQHF.